A selection of T cell receptor beta chains follows, all from one sample in a study of CD8+ T cells in alopecia areata. Measured with immunoSEQ multiplex PCR; TCRdb has only the in-frame clones, and not every one. The sample carries a few hundred thousand clones, around two thirds recorded once. Material: CD4+ T cells sorted from blood, obtained at week 0. These receptors came from a human donor with alopecia areata. CDR3s include the opening cysteine and the closing phenylalanine or tryptophan. Each record gives: D gene, V gene, CDR3 protein. The D gene is left open where the match is weak.

TRBD2 TRBV7-8 CASSPGTSPQETQYF
TRBD1 TRBV29-1 CSAGTANEKLFF
. TRBV2 CVSRLGGGSPLHF
. TRBV5-6 CASSLVAPGALHF
. TRBV7-2 CASSLSDSNQPQHF
. TRBV7-9 CASTSVGEQYF
. TRBV7-2 CASSFAGQETQYF
TRBD1 TRBV27 CASSFAGQFYNSPLHF
. TRBV10-3 CAISELDQGTQHF
TRBD1 TRBV29-1 CSVEVPKDRFYGYTF
TRBD1 TRBV5-1 CASRPGQGENSPLHF
TRBD1 TRBV30 CACRYRGSTNEKLFF
. TRBV5-6 CASSLLPRHLIHEQYF
. TRBV5-6 CASSSKEGRVAYEQYF
. TRBV19 CASRLIANTGELFF
. TRBV10-3 CAISDTGSTDTQYF
. TRBV4-1 CASSQDHGNRNSPLHF
. TRBV7-3 CASSLGQNTEAFF
. TRBV4-1 CASSQEDWTSYNEQFF
TRBD1 TRBV9 CASSARQGTRDTQYF
TRBD1 TRBV30 CAWSARTGLPNGYTF
. TRBV4-1 CASSQEGVGSYNEQFF
TRBD1 TRBV30 CAWRPQGAYGYTF
. TRBV15 CATSRDFALRAGANVLTF
. TRBV10-3 CAISGGDQPQHF
. TRBV29-1 CSVGRGSGETQYF